This is a list of T cell receptor beta chains from one sample in a study of OX40 agonist ivuxolimab in advanced cancers. Repertoires were generated with immunoSEQ multiplex PCR, while TCRdb's copy carries only in-frame clones and drops some. Among about 70,000 clones listed, roughly 85% were seen once. The specimen comprised CD4+ or CD8+ T cells sorted from blood, sampled in a trial of the OX40 agonist ivuxolimab. These receptors all stem from an adult with an advanced solid tumor such as melanoma, head and neck, liver or kidney cancer. Both conserved end residues are part of each CDR3. A D gene is named only where the DNA matches it firmly. Clone size is shown for a subset of rows, as once, few, many or a class of expanded clone.

abundance | j_gene | d_gene | v_gene | CDR3aa
- | TRBJ2-5 | TRBD1 | TRBV5-1 | CASSKDPDRALQETQYF
- | TRBJ1-2 | - | TRBV6-5 | CASSFPRDASNYGYTF
- | TRBJ1-1 | TRBD1 | TRBV4-2 | CASSPRQGEAFF
- | TRBJ1-2 | - | TRBV19 | CASIRTRGGYGYTF
- | TRBJ2-3 | TRBD1 | TRBV5-1 | CASSPQGVGDTQYF
- | TRBJ2-3 | - | TRBV11-2 | CASSLEGFLTDTQYF
- | TRBJ2-2 | - | TRBV5-1 | CASSITNTGELFF
- | TRBJ1-2 | TRBD1 | TRBV7-2 | CASSFTGTGERGYTF
- | TRBJ2-3 | TRBD2 | TRBV9 | CASSRGGFGTDTQYF
- | TRBJ2-5 | TRBD2 | TRBV5-1 | CASSLASGGRETQYF
- | TRBJ2-1 | TRBD2 | TRBV7-6 | CASSLIGGTGVEQFF
few | TRBJ2-7 | - | TRBV6-5 | CASTPESSYEQYF
- | TRBJ1-1 | - | TRBV11-1 | CASSLDRKAFF
once | TRBJ2-3 | TRBD2 | TRBV5-1 | CASSDNGGAVPSTQYF
- | TRBJ2-1 | TRBD2 | TRBV28 | CASRASSGGPYNEQFF
- | TRBJ1-3 | TRBD1 | TRBV6-6 | CASIQGQVAGNTIYF
once | TRBJ2-1 | - | TRBV5-1 | CASSLEGEQFF
- | TRBJ1-1 | - | TRBV7-3 | CASSSHPMNTEAFF
few | TRBJ1-4 | - | TRBV15 | CATAGAAAEKLFF
- | TRBJ1-5 | - | TRBV6-1 | CASSETSMQPQHF
- | TRBJ2-7 | TRBD2 | TRBV5-4 | CASSLGTSGSYEQYF
- | TRBJ2-3 | TRBD2 | TRBV5-1 | CASSLLAVRDTQYF
- | TRBJ2-7 | TRBD2 | TRBV5-4 | CASSLGTSGGAAYEQYF
- | TRBJ1-1 | - | TRBV6-5 | CASSYVGGRSGTEAFF
- | TRBJ2-6 | - | TRBV28 | CASQGSSGANVLTF
- | TRBJ2-4 | TRBD1 | TRBV2 | CASKGLDRAVGSLQNIQYF
- | TRBJ2-1 | TRBD2 | TRBV7-2 | CASSLARGTVWHEQFF
- | TRBJ1-4 | - | TRBV30 | CAWSAWGSGEKLFF
- | TRBJ2-5 | TRBD1 | TRBV5-1 | CASSLSDRGQTQYF
once | TRBJ1-2 | - | TRBV5-1 | CASSLTGDYGYTF
- | TRBJ1-1 | - | TRBV20-1 | CSASTEAFF
- | TRBJ2-5 | - | TRBV6-4 | CASSTNQGETQYF
once | TRBJ1-2 | - | TRBV2 | CASSVGYTF
- | TRBJ2-7 | - | TRBV19 | CASSLDSFYEQYF
- | TRBJ1-3 | TRBD1 | TRBV7-2 | CASSQGGTGGGNTIYF
- | TRBJ2-3 | - | TRBV11-2 | CASSLSYYFGTDTQYF
- | TRBJ1-1 | TRBD1 | TRBV27 | CASSDSDRGPPEAFF
once | TRBJ1-3 | - | TRBV6-1 | CASSPDRDGNTIYF
few | TRBJ2-3 | - | TRBV5-6 | CASSLDWDTQYF
- | TRBJ1-5 | - | TRBV28 | CASRGVRGNLPQHF
- | TRBJ1-1 | TRBD1 | TRBV11-3 | CASSRGTDTSEAFF
- | TRBJ2-7 | - | TRBV6-6 | CASSYNREGYEQYF
once | TRBJ2-1 | TRBD2 | TRBV4-3 | CASSQDRGIGGNEQFF
- | TRBJ1-6 | - | TRBV6-5 | CASSYQGHPNSPLHF
- | TRBJ1-5 | TRBD1 | TRBV19 | CATSGTGNQPQHF
- | TRBJ2-4 | - | TRBV7-9 | CASSFVKGRDIQYF
- | TRBJ1-6 | - | TRBV19 | CASCRGAGGNSPLHF
- | TRBJ1-1 | - | TRBV7-9 | CASSLGRGSAFF
- | TRBJ1-4 | - | TRBV28 | CASSLSSLGEKLFF
- | TRBJ1-5 | TRBD1 | TRBV19 | CASSDGTGTFNQPQHF
- | TRBJ2-1 | - | TRBV7-9 | CASSLDRRNLNEQFF
- | TRBJ1-1 | TRBD1 | TRBV6-1 | CASIVQGRPEAFF